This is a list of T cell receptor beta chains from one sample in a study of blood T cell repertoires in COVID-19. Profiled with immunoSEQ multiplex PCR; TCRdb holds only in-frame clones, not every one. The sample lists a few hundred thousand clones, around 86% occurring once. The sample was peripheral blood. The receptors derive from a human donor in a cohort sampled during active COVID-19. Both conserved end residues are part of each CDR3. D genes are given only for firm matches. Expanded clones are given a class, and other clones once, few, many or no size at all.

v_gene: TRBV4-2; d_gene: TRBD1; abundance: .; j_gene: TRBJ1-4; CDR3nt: TGTGCCAGCAGACGACAGGGCTCAAATGAAAAACTGTTTTTT; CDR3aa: CASRRQGSNEKLFF
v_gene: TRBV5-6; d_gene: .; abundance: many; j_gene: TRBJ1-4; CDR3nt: TGTGCCAGCACTCCGGTCTGGGGGCGAGCTAATGAAAAACTGTTTTTT; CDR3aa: CASTPVWGRANEKLFF
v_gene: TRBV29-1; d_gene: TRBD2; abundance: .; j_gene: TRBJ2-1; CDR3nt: TGCAGCGTTCGGGGACTAGCGGGAGGTGAGCAGTTCTTC; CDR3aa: CSVRGLAGGEQFF
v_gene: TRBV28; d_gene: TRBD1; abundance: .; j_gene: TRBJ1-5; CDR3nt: TGTGCCAGCAAAAGACAGGGCCTGAGCAATCAGCCCCAGCATTTT; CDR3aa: CASKRQGLSNQPQHF
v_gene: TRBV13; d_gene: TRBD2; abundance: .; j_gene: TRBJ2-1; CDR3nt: TGTGCCAGCAGCCCGGGACTAGCTGGAAATGAGCAGTTCTTC; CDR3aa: CASSPGLAGNEQFF
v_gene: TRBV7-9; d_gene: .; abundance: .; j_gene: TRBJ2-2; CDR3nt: TGTGCCAGCAGCTTAGTAACAGGTTCGAACACCGGGGAGCTGTTTTTT; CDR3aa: CASSLVTGSNTGELFF
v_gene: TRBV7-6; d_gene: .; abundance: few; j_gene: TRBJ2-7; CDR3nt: TGTGCCAGCAGCGCACAGGGAAGCTCCTACGAGCAGTACTTC; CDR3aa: CASSAQGSSYEQYF
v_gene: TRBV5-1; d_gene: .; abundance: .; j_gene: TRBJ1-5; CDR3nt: TGCGCCAGCAGCTTGGACAGGTCGGACGGGCAGCCCCAGCATTTT; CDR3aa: CASSLDRSDGQPQHF
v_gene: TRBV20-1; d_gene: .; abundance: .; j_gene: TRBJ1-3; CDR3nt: TGCAGTGCTAGTCGTGGTACGGGGTTCGGAAACACCATATATTTT; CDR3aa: CSASRGTGFGNTIYF
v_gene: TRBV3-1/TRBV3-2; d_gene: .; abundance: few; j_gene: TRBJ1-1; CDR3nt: TGTGCCAGCAGTCTGAACTTGAACACTGAAGCTTTCTTT; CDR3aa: CASSLNLNTEAFF
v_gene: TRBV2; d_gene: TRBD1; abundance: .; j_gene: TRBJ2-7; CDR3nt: TGTGCCAGCACTGGACAGGGCGCCTACGAGCAGTACTTC; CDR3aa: CASTGQGAYEQYF
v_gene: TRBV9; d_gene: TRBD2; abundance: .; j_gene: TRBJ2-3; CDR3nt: TGTGCCAGCAGCGTTTTAGCGGGAGAGGCAGATACGCAGTATTTT; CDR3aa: CASSVLAGEADTQYF
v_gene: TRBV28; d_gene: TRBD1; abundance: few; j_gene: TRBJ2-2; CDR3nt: TGTGCCAGCACCCCGACAGGGCGGGCCGGGGAGCTGTTTTTT; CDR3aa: CASTPTGRAGELFF
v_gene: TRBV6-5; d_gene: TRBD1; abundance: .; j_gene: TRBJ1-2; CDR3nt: TGTGCCAGCAGTTCTCCGGGACAGCCAGACGGCTACACCTTC; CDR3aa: CASSSPGQPDGYTF
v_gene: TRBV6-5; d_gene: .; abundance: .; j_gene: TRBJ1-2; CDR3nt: TGTGCCAGCAGTTACAGGGGTGGCTATGGCTACACCTTC; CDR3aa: CASSYRGGYGYTF
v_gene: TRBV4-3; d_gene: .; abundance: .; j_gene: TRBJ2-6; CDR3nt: TGCGCCAGCAGCCAAGACACAGGGTCTGGGGCCAACGTCCTGACTTTC; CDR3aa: CASSQDTGSGANVLTF
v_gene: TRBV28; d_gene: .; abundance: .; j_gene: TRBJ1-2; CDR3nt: TGTGCCAGCAGTTTGATGTCAGGATACTATGGCTACACCTTC; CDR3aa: CASSLMSGYYGYTF
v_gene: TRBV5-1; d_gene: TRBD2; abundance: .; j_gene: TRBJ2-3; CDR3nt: TGCGCCAGCAGCTTGACTAGCGGGAGCCCAGATACGCAGTATTTT; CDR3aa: CASSLTSGSPDTQYF
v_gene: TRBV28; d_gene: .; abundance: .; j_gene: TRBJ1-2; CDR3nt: TGTGCCAGCAGTTCTCCCGGGGGAATCAACTATGGCTACACCTTC; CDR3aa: CASSSPGGINYGYTF
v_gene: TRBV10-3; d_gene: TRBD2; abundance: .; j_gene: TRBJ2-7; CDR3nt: TGTGCCATCAGTGAGTCAGTGACTAGCGTCAGAGAGCAGTACTTC; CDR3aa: CAISESVTSVREQYF
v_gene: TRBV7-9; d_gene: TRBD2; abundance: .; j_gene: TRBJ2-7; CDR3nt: TGTGCCAGCAGCTTCCCTAGCGGGAGAAGATACGAGCAGTACTTC; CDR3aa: CASSFPSGRRYEQYF
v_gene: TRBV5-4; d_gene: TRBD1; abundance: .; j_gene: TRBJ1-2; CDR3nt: TGTGCCAGCAGCCCTAGACAGGGAAGGAGCTTGGGCTACACCTTC; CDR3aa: CASSPRQGRSLGYTF
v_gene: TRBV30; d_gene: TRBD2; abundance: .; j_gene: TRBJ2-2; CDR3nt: TGTGCCTGGACCGGACTAGCGGGAGTACAGACCGGGGAGCTGTTTTTT; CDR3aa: CAWTGLAGVQTGELFF
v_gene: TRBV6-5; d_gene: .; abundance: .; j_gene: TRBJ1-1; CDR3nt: TGTGCCAGCAGTTACTCGAACAGGGTCACTGAAGCTTTCTTT; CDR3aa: CASSYSNRVTEAFF
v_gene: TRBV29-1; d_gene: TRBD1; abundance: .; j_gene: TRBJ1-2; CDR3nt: TGCAGCGTAGCTAGGGACAGGGGGTTTGTCTATGGCTACACCTTC; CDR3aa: CSVARDRGFVYGYTF
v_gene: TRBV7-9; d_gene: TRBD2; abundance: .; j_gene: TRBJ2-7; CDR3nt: TGTGCCAGCAGCCTTGGACTAGCGGGGATCTCCTACGAGCAGTACTTC; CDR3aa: CASSLGLAGISYEQYF
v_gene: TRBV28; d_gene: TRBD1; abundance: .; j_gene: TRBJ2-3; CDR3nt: TGTGCCAGCACCTCTCCGGGACAGGGCCCAGATACGCAGTATTTT; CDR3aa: CASTSPGQGPDTQYF
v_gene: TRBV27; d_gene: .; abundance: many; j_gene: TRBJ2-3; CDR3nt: TGTGCCAGCACCCTCCTGGGGGGTACAGATACGCAGTATTTT; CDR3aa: CASTLLGGTDTQYF
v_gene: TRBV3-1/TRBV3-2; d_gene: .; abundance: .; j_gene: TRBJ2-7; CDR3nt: TGTGCCAGCAGTAGGGGCGGGACGGTCTCCTACGAGCAGTACTTC; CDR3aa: CASSRGGTVSYEQYF
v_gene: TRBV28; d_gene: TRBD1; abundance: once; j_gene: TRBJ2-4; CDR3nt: TGTGCCAGCAGTTTCTTTTCGACAGGGGGAATTCAGTACTTC; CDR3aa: CASSFFSTGGIQYF
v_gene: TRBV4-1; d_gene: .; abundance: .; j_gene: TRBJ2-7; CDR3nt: TGCGCCAGCAGCCCTAATCTTCTAGCGTACTCCTACGAGCAGTACTTC; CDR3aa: CASSPNLLAYSYEQYF
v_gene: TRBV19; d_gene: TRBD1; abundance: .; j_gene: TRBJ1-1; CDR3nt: TGTGCCAGTAAGAGGGACAGGGGTTCTTCCACTGAAGCTTTCTTT; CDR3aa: CASKRDRGSSTEAFF
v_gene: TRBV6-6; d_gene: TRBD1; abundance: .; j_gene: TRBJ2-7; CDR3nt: TGTGCCAGCAGGGACAGGAAAAACCACGAGCAGTACTTC; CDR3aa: CASRDRKNHEQYF
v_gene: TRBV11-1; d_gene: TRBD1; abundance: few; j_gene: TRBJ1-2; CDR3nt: TGTGCCAGCAGCCGGGACAGGTGGGGCTACACCTTC; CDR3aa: CASSRDRWGYTF
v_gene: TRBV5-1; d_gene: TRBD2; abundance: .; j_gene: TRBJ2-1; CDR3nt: TGCGCCAGCAGCTACAGGACTAGCGGGGTTCGAAATGAGCAGTTCTTC; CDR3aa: CASSYRTSGVRNEQFF
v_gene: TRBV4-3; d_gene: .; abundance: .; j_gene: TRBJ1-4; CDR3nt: TGCGCCAGCAGCCAAGATGGCCGGGGGGAAGGTGAAAAACTGTTTTTT; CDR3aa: CASSQDGRGEGEKLFF
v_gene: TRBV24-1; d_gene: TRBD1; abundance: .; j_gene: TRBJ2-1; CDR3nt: TGTGCCACCAGTGATAGGGGGCTTAACAATGAGCAGTTCTTC; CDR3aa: CATSDRGLNNEQFF
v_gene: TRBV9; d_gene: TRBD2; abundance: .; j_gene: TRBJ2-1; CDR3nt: TGTGCCAGCAGCCGGGGACTAGCGGCCTACAATGAGCAGTTCTTC; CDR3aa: CASSRGLAAYNEQFF
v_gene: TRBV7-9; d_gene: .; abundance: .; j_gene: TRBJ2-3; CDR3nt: TGTGCCAGCAGCTTAGACAGGAGCACAGATACGCAGTATTTT; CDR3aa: CASSLDRSTDTQYF
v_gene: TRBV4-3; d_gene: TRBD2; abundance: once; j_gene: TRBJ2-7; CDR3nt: TGCGCCAGCACACTAGCGGATCTTCCCTACGAGCAGTACTTC; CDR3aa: CASTLADLPYEQYF
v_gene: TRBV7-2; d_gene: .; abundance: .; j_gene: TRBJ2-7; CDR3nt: TGTGCCAGCAGCTTATCCACCTACGAGCAGTACTTC; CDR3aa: CASSLSTYEQYF
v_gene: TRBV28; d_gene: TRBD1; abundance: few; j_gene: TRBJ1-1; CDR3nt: TGTGCCAGCAGGACAGGGGGAACTGAAGCTTTCTTT; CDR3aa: CASRTGGTEAFF
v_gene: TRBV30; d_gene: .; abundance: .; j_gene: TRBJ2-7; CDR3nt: TGTGCCTTTACCTACGACAGCTACGAGCAGTACTTC; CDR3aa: CAFTYDSYEQYF
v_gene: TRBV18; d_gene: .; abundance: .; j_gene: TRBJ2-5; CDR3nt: TGTGCCAGCTCACCACAAACAGGGTTAGGGGAGACCCAGTACTTC; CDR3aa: CASSPQTGLGETQYF
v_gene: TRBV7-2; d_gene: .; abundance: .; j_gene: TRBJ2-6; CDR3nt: TGTGCCAGCAGCTCCTTCAGTGGTACTGGGGCCAACGTCCTGACTTTC; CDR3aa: CASSSFSGTGANVLTF
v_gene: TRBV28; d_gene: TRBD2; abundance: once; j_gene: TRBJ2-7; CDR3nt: TGTGCCAGCAGTCCGCCCCCGGGACTAGCCTACTACGAGCAGTACTTC; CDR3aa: CASSPPPGLAYYEQYF
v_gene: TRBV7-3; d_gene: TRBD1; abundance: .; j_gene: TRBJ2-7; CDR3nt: TGTGCCAGCAGCCCCCCGGGACAGGGAAGGCACGAGCAGTACTTC; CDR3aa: CASSPPGQGRHEQYF
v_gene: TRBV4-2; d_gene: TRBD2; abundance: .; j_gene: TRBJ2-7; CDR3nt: TGTGCCAGCAGCCCCCCAGGGGCTAGCGGGAGATACGAGCAGTACTTC; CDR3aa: CASSPPGASGRYEQYF
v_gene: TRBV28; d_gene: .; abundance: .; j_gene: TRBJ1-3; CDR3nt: TGTGCCAGCAGTTCAGTCTTGGAATATGACACCTCTGGAAACACCATATATTTT; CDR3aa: CASSSVLEYDTSGNTIYF
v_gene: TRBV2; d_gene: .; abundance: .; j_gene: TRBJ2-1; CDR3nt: TGTGCCAGCAGTGAAAGGCGGATAGGGCGGGGATCCTACAATGAGCAGTTCTTC; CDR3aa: CASSERRIGRGSYNEQFF
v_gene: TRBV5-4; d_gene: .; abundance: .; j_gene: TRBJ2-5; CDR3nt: TGTGCCAGCAGCTTGGGGCTAGCGATATCACAAGAGACCCAGTACTTC; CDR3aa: CASSLGLAISQETQYF